This TCR beta chain derives from a study of cytomegalovirus exposure and HLA in healthy donors. Overall study results and limits: Most TCR sequences were uncommon, yet certain public TCRs appeared in many donors. Through in vitro validation, a few CMV-associated chains were shown to be specific for CMV antigens.

Sequencing used immunoSEQ multiplex PCR; TCRdb keeps in-frame clones, though not all of them. This sample has fewer than 250,000 clones, with roughly 91% found just once. The CDR3 loop spans 16 amino acids. Losses at the gene ends were 3 bases for V and 0 bases for J; bases not matched to a gene: 8. Germline V gene sequence: CDR1 MNHEY, CDR2 SMNVEV (reference sequence). About this clone itself: Antigen specificity is unknown.

The sequenced sample was PBMCs. This sequence was found in a woman aged 18-35 years in good health and CMV-seropositive. The rearrangement uses TRBV27 and TRBJ2-7; 7 bases match TRBD1. CDR3 residues: CASSLAGTDISYEQYF. CDR3 DNA: TGTGCCAGCAGTTTGGCCGGGACAGATATCTCCTACGAGCAGTACTTC.